The T cell receptor beta chain described here comes from a study of neurological immune-mediated disorders. Template-switch 5'RACE cDNA synthesis added a 10-nucleotide unique molecular identifier. MiXCR, run by TCRdb on the 5' RACE reads, gives a single entry per CDR3 protein. The repertoire holds around 60,000 distinct CDR3 sequences, roughly 3.5% seen once, with roughly 7% in the top ten. The table lists this clonotype with many counts. Trimming cost V 0 bases and J 14 bases, with 18 bases left between them. Per germline, CDR1 SGHNT and CDR2 YYREEE (reference sequence). The CDR3 sequence is 15 residues long.

This clonotype was sampled from a woman aged 60 to 75 with multiple sclerosis. Sequenced input: PBMCs. The chain joins TRBV5-4 to TRBJ1-6; D gene unclear. The CDR3 sequence: CASSLAPDLSFSLHF. CDR3 nucleotide sequence: TGTGCCAGCAGCTTGGCCCCGGATCTCAGTTTTTCCCTCCACTTT.